The 15 T cell receptor beta chains given below trace back to one sample, sequenced in a study of T cell responses to AZD1222 COVID-19 vaccine. Sequencing used immunoSEQ multiplex PCR; TCRdb keeps in-frame clones, though not all of them. The repertoire holds about 140,000 clones, with 80% to 95% as singletons. Here the sequenced sample was peripheral blood, taken 28 days after the second AZD1222 dose. Every receptor here comes from an adult who received the AZD1222 COVID-19 vaccine.

The DNA of the CDR3 is TGTGCCAGTAGCCCCGTCCGGACAGGTGGAAACACCATATATTTT. This translates into CASSPVRTGGNTIYF. The chain is built from TRBV19 and TRBJ1-3; 7 positions match TRBD1. J gave up 3 bases and V 6 bases, and 8 bases lay outside the gene matches. Germline V gene lookup returns CDR1 LNHDA and CDR2 SQIVND (reference sequence). This CDR3 is built from 15 residues.

The chain combines TRBV6-1 with TRBJ1-5; no clear D. The germline V gene encodes CDR1 MNHNS and CDR2 SASEGT. V was pared by 3 bases and J by 6 bases, with 3 bases between. This CDR3 contains 11 residues. The DNA for the CDR3 is TGTGCCAGCAGTGATTCTCAGCCCCAGCATTTT. It encodes CASSDSQPQHF.

V usage is TRBV28 and J usage is TRBJ2-7, with a weak D call TRBD1 (6 bases). V dropped 2 bases and J dropped 2 bases, with 10 bases sitting between them. The CDR3 covers 14 residues. CDR1 and CDR2 from the germline V gene are MDHEN and SYDVKM. DNA of the CDR3: TGTGCCAGCAGTTTAGGGGGCAGCACCTACGAGCAGTACTTC. This codes for CASSLGGSTYEQYF.

The CDR3 nucleotides are TGTGCCAGCAGGGCGCGGCATGGCGCCTACAATGAGCAGTTCTTC. Translating gives CASRARHGAYNEQFF. This rearrangement joins TRBV6-4 to TRBJ2-1; D gene unclear. The V and J ends lost 6 bases and 2 bases respectively, with 14 bases between them. This CDR3 has 15 amino acids. Per the germline V gene, CDR1 is MRHNA and CDR2 is SNTAGT.

This clone was counted once. The rearrangement uses TRBV5-4 and TRBJ2-7, with D possibly matching TRBD2 (5 bases). The CDR3 extends over 13 amino acids. The germline CDR1 and CDR2 sequences are SGHNT and YYREEE (reference sequence). The V end was cut by 0 bases, the J end by 4 bases, with 8 bases between. The CDR3 coding sequence is TGTGCCAGCAGCTTGGTCGGAGGATACGAGCAGTACTTC. Its translation: CASSLVGGYEQYF.

The V call is TRBV5-1, the J call TRBJ1-2, with 10 bases aligning to TRBD1. The trim removed 6 bases at V and 4 bases at J, leaving 9 bases unmatched. Looked up from germline, CDR1 is SGHRS and CDR2 is YFSETQ. The CDR3 has 15 amino acids. The CDR3 loop is CASTTGTGESYGYTF. DNA for the CDR3: TGCGCCAGCACAACCGGGACAGGGGAGAGCTATGGCTACACCTTC.

The chain carries TRBV19 and TRBJ2-1; TRBD1 is a possible D gene (7 bases). Germline lookup yields CDR1 LNHDA and CDR2 SQIVND (reference sequence). The germline V and J ends were trimmed by 5 bases and 7 bases, with 12 bases remaining between them. The CDR3 length is 13 residues. CDR3 amino acids: CASSLQGGNEQFF. CDR3 bases: TGTGCCAGTAGTCTTCAGGGGGGTAATGAGCAGTTCTTC.

This rearrangement joins TRBV20-1 to TRBJ1-2; D is perhaps TRBD1 (5 bases). In germline, CDR1 is DFQATT, CDR2 SNEGSKA (reference sequence). The CDR3 loop spans 11 amino acids. CDR3 in amino acids: CRPGGNYGYTF. CDR3 DNA: TGCAGACCCGGGGGGAACTATGGCTACACCTTC.

The J gene is TRBJ2-3, the V gene TRBV27; weak D call: TRBD2 (6 bases). With 10 bases removed from V and 6 bases from J, the gap between germline ends came to 14 bases. The germline gives CDR1 MNHEY, CDR2 SMNVEV (reference sequence). The CDR3 contains 12 residues. CDR3 nucleotides: TGTGCCACCCGGGGGATCCAGGATACGCAGTATTTT. It codes for CATRGIQDTQYF.

V is TRBV7-3 and J is TRBJ1-2; 8 bases are a match to TRBD1. CDR1 is SGHTA and CDR2 is FQGTGA in the germline V gene. J was trimmed by 7 bases and V by 1 base; bases with no gene match: 17. The CDR3 contains 18 residues. In nucleotides, the CDR3 is TGTGCCAGCAGCTTAATTTGCGACGGACAGGGCTTTGTATGTGGCTACACCTTC. As protein: CASSLICDGQGFVCGYTF.

The chain has TRBV5-8 and TRBJ1-1, with D unclear. Germline V gene lookup returns CDR1 SGHTS and CDR2 YDEGEE. This CDR3 is built from 15 residues. V lost 0 bases to trimming and J lost 4 bases, with 13 bases between them. CDR3 bases: TGTGCCAGCAGCTTGGCCACTGGCCGCGCCACTGAAGCTTTCTTT. Protein product: CASSLATGRATEAFF.

This sequence joins TRBV30 and TRBJ2-5, with D maybe TRBD1 (6 bases). Trimming removed 1 base from V and 9 bases from J, with 15 bases in between. The V gene's germline CDR1 is GTSNPN and CDR2 SVGIG (reference sequence). CDR3 length: 13 amino acids. The CDR3 loop reads CAWSGGQGEAQYF. CDR3 DNA sequence: TGTGCCTGGAGTGGGGGACAAGGTGAGGCCCAGTACTTC.

The rearrangement links TRBV29-1 to TRBJ2-3; 8 bases line up with TRBD2. This CDR3 region has 16 residues. The ends lost 6 bases at V and 5 bases at J; junction bases unmatched: 16. CDR1 and CDR2 (germline): SQVTM, ANQGSEA. The CDR3 DNA sequence: TGCAGCGTACCACCGGTGGCGGGGGGAGATTTAGATACGCAGTATTTT. As protein: CSVPPVAGGDLDTQYF.

The genes are TRBV19 and TRBJ1-2; D is undetermined. The CDR3 length is 11 residues. Germline values: CDR1 LNHDA, CDR2 SQIVND (reference sequence). Trimming pared 7 bases from V and 13 bases from J, leaving 16 bases between. CDR3 loop: CASKESRLGTF. The CDR3 DNA reads as TGTGCCAGTAAAGAGTCCCGGTTGGGCACCTTC.

The chain recombines TRBV12-3 or TRBV12-4 with TRBJ1-1; TRBD1 agrees at 9 bases. The CDR3 runs to 13 residues. Trimming at V came to 7 bases and at J to 10 bases, leaving 10 bases not matched to a gene. The CDR3 nucleotides are TGTGCCAGCACAACCACCCCGGGACAGGGAGCTTTCTTT. Its translation is CASTTTPGQGAFF.